The present T cell receptor beta chain was sequenced within a study of CD8+CD57+ T cells in acquired aplastic anemia. General study results and limits: Patients and controls turned out to have twenty-nine CD8+ CDR3 sequences in common. Patients did not significantly differ from controls in CD8+ Simpson's diversity.

Genomic DNA served as template for TCR beta VDJ and CDR3 profiling. MiXCR was run by TCRdb on the reads, yielding one entry per CDR3 protein. The data contain a few hundred thousand distinct CDR3 sequences, approximately 33% of them seen just once; the ten biggest clones take up roughly 0.8%. CD8+CD57+ cell expansion had been shown by flow cytometry in patients chosen for sequencing. Prior therapy had not been administered to any patient at the time of blood sampling. The CDR3 is made up of 13 amino acids. Trimming stripped 5 bases from V and 4 bases from J, with 12 bases between. The germline CDR1 and CDR2 sequences are SEHNR and FQNEAQ (reference sequence). Many counts were recorded for this clonotype. Antigen specificity is unknown.

The specimen was sorted CD4+, CD8+, or CD8+CD57+ T cells (not recorded which) from PBMCs. V gene TRBV7-9 combines with J gene TRBJ2-7; D could derive from TRBD1 or TRBD2 (5 bases each). This clonotype was sampled from a human donor with aplastic anemia. The CDR3 protein is CASSGSGGYEQYF. CDR3 nucleotides: TGTGCCAGCAGCGGGAGTGGGGGATACGAGCAGTACTTC.